This T cell receptor (beta chain) was identified in a study of shared clonotypes between healthy human individuals. V lost 3 bases, J lost 1 base, and 1 base stayed unmatched. The CDR3 sequence is 15 residues long. Germline V gene sequence: CDR1 KGHSH, CDR2 LQKENI. Healthy HIV-negative adults with no recent acute infections or vaccinations were recruited as donors. Details on this clone: This specimen includes other DNA sequences encoding the same CDR3.

In the original processing: There were no quality scores in the junction-only immunoSEQ sequences, so filtering differed. Sequencing used immunoSEQ multiplex PCR; TCRdb keeps in-frame clones, though not all of them. V and J calls and clone size are those listed in that table; D and trimming were worked out from the DNA. The data contain roughly 1.5 million clones, about 98% of them seen just once; the ten biggest clones take up about 0.4%. The origin of this receptor is a man younger than 45 in good health. The sequenced material came from naive CD4+ T cells sorted from blood. Regarding subset: CD45RA+ positively selected. The J gene is TRBJ2-7, the V gene TRBV18, with 12 bases matching TRBD2. CDR3 sequence reads: CASSPGLAGSYEQYF. The CDR3 region has the DNA TGTGCCAGCTCACCCGGACTAGCGGGGTCCTACGAGCAGTACTTC.